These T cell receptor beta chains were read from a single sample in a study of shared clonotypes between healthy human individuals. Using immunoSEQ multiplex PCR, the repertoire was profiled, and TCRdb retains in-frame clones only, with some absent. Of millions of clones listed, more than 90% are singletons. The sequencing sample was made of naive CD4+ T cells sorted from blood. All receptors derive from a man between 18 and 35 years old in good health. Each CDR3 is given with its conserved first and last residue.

CASSASGTGGEKLFF,TRBJ1-4,TRBV5-1
CASSPGRTGELFF,TRBJ2-2,TRBV7-3
CASSPSGTPNTEAFF,TRBJ1-1,TRBV28
CASSDRALAYNEQFF,TRBJ2-1,TRBV7-9
CASSDNRYNQPQHF,TRBJ1-5,TRBV6-1
CASSLDFTNGYNEQFF,TRBJ2-1,TRBV5-4
CASSLRQGSYEQYF,TRBJ2-7,TRBV7-9
CAIRADSTGELFF,TRBJ2-2,TRBV10-3
CASSALWANGYTF,TRBJ1-2,TRBV9
CASSISIRLGNGYEQYF,TRBJ2-7,TRBV19
CASSLAGVDEQFF,TRBJ2-1,TRBV7-9
CASSLGQGVGTQYF,TRBJ2-3,TRBV7-2
CASSLDSGDGNTIYF,TRBJ1-3,TRBV11-2
CASSFYMTGPIYNEQFF,TRBJ2-1,TRBV19
CASSVGRSNRHLSYEQYF,TRBJ2-7,TRBV9
CASSHIYEQYF,TRBJ2-7,TRBV6-6
CASSSTTSPEQYF,TRBJ2-7,TRBV7-2
CASSSPGQGPNYGYTF,TRBJ1-2,TRBV6-6
CASSLGPPRDEQFF,TRBJ2-1,TRBV5-5
CAWNNGVAGVGQYF,TRBJ2-7,TRBV30
CASSVGPLWTSGITYEQYF,TRBJ2-7,TRBV9
CASSPTPDSNEQFF,TRBJ2-1,TRBV28
CASSTSRDSNQPQHF,TRBJ1-5,TRBV19
CASSLSGVFQPQHF,TRBJ1-5,TRBV5-6
CASIEGAVTDTQYF,TRBJ2-3,TRBV5-1
CASSFRTGLWNEQFF,TRBJ2-1,TRBV5-1
CASSIYLDTGELFF,TRBJ2-2,TRBV19
CASSLSEWPYNEQFF,TRBJ2-1,TRBV11-2
CASSVTPVYNEQFF,TRBJ2-1,TRBV11-2
CASSIGGSAPMQYF,TRBJ2-3,TRBV19
CASSFGIALDTQYF,TRBJ2-3,TRBV6-5
CASSPPHRVPGELFF,TRBJ2-2,TRBV18
CASSLRGVSEGYTF,TRBJ1-2,TRBV7-9
CASRPAGNTGELFF,TRBJ2-2,TRBV6-6
CASSLGGSTNQPQHF,TRBJ1-5,TRBV5-4
CASSLGQGALFF,TRBJ2-2,TRBV7-9
CASSHLDRGYNEQFF,TRBJ2-1,TRBV14
CAWSRGPDNSPLHF,TRBJ1-6,TRBV30